This TCR beta chain was captured by sequencing in a study of control samples from healthy donors and cancer patients. There are a few counts of this clone. Germline V CDR1 and CDR2: LGHDT, YNNKEL (reference sequence). The V and J ends lost 4 bases and 5 bases respectively, with 15 bases between them. This CDR3 contains 14 residues. Profiling relied on immunoSEQ multiplex PCR, and the TCRdb table lists in-frame clones only, not all of them. The repertoire holds roughly 130,000 clones, with about 85% as singletons. The sample consisted of blood. This clonotype was sampled from a woman between 25 and 40 years old in good health. This sequence joins TRBV3-1 (or the pseudogene TRBV3-2) and TRBJ2-7, with D perhaps being TRBD1 or TRBD2 (5 bases each). DNA for the CDR3: TGTGCCAGCAGCCTTAAGATACGGGACCACGAGCAGTACTTC. It encodes CASSLKIRDHEQYF.